These 8 T cell receptor beta chains originate from one sample sequenced in a study of shared clonotypes between healthy human individuals. Only in-frame clones appear in the TCRdb table, and some are missing; sequencing was by immunoSEQ multiplex PCR. Altogether 2.3 million or so clones are present, more than 85% being singletons, with the ten largest covering about 0.41%. Sample: naive CD4+ T cells from PBMCs. Subset indicated: CD45RA+ positively selected. These receptors were taken from a man between 18 and 29 years old in good health. Some clones in this sample may be carry-over from other donors' samples.

The rearrangement links TRBV9 to TRBJ2-7, with D perhaps TRBD1 or TRBD2 (5 bases each). V gave up 4 bases and J gave up 2 bases, with 16 bases separating them. Germline CDR1 reads SGDLS; CDR2 reads YYNGEE. The CDR3 loop spans 15 amino acids. This CDR3 is CASSPSRGLPYEQYF. Written as DNA, the CDR3 is TGTGCCAGCAGCCCGTCTCGGGGCCTTCCCTACGAGCAGTACTTC.

V usage is TRBV6-6 and J usage is TRBJ2-7, with TRBD1 matching 7 bases. The J segment lost 0 bases and the V segment lost 7 bases, leaving 6 bases of the junction unmatched. The germline CDR1 and CDR2 sequences are MNHNY and SVGAGI (reference sequence). This CDR3 has 14 residues. Here the CDR3 DNA reads TGTGCCAGCACTGTACAGGGGAGCTCCTACGAGCAGTACTTC. Translating it yields CASTVQGSSYEQYF.

The chain joins TRBV2 to TRBJ2-2, with D perhaps matching TRBD1 (6 bases). The CDR3 has 15 amino acids. Trimming pared 6 bases from V and 4 bases from J, leaving 15 bases between. Germline V gene lookup returns CDR1 SNHLY and CDR2 FYNNEI. CDR3 loop: CASRRATGITGELFF. CDR3 in DNA: TGTGCCAGCAGGAGAGCGACAGGTATCACCGGGGAGCTGTTTTTT.

With regard to this clone: The same CDR3 arises from other DNA sequences in this sample as well. This CDR3 is CASSESSYEQYF. The CDR3 nucleotides read TGTGCCAGCAGTGAGTCTTCCTACGAGCAGTACTTC. The V call is TRBV2, the J call TRBJ2-7; D uncertain. The CDR3 runs 12 residues. Germline V CDR1 and CDR2: SNHLY, FYNNEI. Deletions cut 3 bases from V and 1 base from J, with 4 bases between.

CDR3 loop: CASSYTAGGAKNIQYF. The CDR3 DNA follows: TGTGCCAGCAGTTACACTGCAGGGGGGGCCAAAAACATTCAGTACTTC. V and J are TRBV6-5 and TRBJ2-4; tentative D call: TRBD1 (7 bases). The CDR3 contains 16 residues. Germline V gives CDR1 MNHEY, CDR2 SVGAGI. The germline V and J ends were trimmed by 2 bases and 1 base, with 12 bases remaining between them.

This clone was detected once. V usage is TRBV18 and J usage is TRBJ1-4; no firm D call. Germline V gives CDR1 KGHSH, CDR2 LQKENI. This CDR3 contains 13 residues. Trimming stripped 9 bases from V and 2 bases from J, with 10 bases between. DNA of the CDR3: TGTGCCAGTTCCCTGGGGACTAATGAAAAACTGTTTTTT. Residues: CASSLGTNEKLFF.

The count of this clone is one. V and J are TRBV19 and TRBJ1-2; TRBD1 aligns across 9 bases. Unmatched junction bases numbered 11, after V lost 5 bases and J lost 4 bases. CDR1 is LNHDA, CDR2 SQIVND, per germline (reference sequence). CDR3 size: 16 residues. The CDR3 here is CASSSTGTGSFYGYTF. The CDR3 DNA sequence: TGTGCCAGTAGTTCAACCGGGACAGGGTCCTTCTATGGCTACACCTTC.

The chain combines TRBV18 with TRBJ2-4, with D perhaps being TRBD1 or TRBD2 (6 bases each). Trimming cost V 6 bases and J 3 bases, with 15 bases left between them. CDR1 is KGHSH and CDR2 is LQKENI in the germline V gene. The CDR3 is made up of 15 amino acids. CDR3 sequence: CASSPPGASKNIQYF. For the CDR3, the DNA is TGTGCCAGCTCCCCCCCGGGGGCCAGCAAAAACATTCAGTACTTC. Drawing the rest from reference TRBV18 and TRBJ2-4, the complete variable domain is NAGVMQNPRHLVRRRGQEARLRCSPMKGHSHVYWYRQLPEEGLKFMVYLQKENIIDESGMPKERFSAEFPKEGPSILRIQQVVRGDSAAYFCASSPPGASKNIQYFGAGTRLSVL.